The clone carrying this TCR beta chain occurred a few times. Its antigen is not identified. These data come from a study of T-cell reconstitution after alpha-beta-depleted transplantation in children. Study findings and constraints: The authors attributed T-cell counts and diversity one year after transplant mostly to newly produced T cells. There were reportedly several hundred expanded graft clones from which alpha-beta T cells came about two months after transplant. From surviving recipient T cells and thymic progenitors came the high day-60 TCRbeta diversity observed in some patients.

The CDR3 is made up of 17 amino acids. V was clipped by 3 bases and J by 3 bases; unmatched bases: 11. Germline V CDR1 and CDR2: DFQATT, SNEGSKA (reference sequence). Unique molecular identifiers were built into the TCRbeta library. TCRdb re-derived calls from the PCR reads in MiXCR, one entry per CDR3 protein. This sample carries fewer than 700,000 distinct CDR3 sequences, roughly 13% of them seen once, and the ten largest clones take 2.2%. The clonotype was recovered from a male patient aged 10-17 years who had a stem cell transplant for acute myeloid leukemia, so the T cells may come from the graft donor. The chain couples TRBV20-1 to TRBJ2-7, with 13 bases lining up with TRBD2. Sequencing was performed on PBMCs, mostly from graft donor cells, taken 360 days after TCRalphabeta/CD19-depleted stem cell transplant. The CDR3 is CSARAGWTSGRNYEQYF. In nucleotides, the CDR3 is TGCAGTGCTAGGGCGGGGTGGACTAGCGGGAGAAACTACGAGCAGTACTTC.